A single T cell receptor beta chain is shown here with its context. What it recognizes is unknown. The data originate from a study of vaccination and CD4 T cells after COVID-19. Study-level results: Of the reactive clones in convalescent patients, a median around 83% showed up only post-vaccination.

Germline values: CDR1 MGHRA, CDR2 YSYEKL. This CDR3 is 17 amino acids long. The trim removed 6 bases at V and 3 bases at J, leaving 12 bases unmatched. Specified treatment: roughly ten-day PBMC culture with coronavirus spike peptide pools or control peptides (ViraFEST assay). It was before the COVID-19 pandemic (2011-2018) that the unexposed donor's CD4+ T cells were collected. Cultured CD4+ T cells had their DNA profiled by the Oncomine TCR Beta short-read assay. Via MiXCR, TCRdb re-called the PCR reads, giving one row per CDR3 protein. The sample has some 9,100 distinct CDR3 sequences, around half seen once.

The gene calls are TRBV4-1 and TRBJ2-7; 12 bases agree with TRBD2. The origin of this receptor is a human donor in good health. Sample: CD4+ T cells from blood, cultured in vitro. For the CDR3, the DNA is TGCGCCAGCAGACTATCAACTAGCGGGGGGATTTTCTACGAGCAGTACTTC. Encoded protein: CASRLSTSGGIFYEQYF.